Listed here are 14 T cell receptor beta chains from one sample, sequenced in a study of blood T cell repertoires in COVID-19. Assay used: immunoSEQ multiplex PCR; TCRdb lists only in-frame clones, some missing. The data show about 160,000 clones, over 90% seen once. What was sequenced was peripheral blood. The receptor source for this set is a woman aged 55-69 years with COVID-19, enrolled during active disease.

The CDR3 DNA follows: TGTGCCAGCTCACCATTTAGTAGTCTCTATGGCTACACCTTC. The encoded protein is CASSPFSSLYGYTF. The chain employs TRBV18 and TRBJ1-2; D ambiguous. The CDR3 runs 14 residues. Trimming removed 2 bases from V and 4 bases from J, with 11 bases in between. CDR1 KGHSH and CDR2 LQKENI come from the germline V gene.

This clone was detected once. This CDR3 reads CAWSVGRVYGYTF. DNA of the CDR3: TGTGCCTGGAGTGTTGGGCGAGTCTATGGCTACACCTTC. This chain connects TRBV30 to TRBJ1-2; no clear D. Trimming cost V 0 bases and J 4 bases, with 9 bases left between them. This CDR3 spans 13 amino acids. The germline V gene has CDR1 GTSNPN and CDR2 SVGIG (reference sequence).

The genes are TRBV6-1 and TRBJ1-2, with unresolved D. This CDR3 is 13 amino acids long. Trimming took off 2 bases at V and 4 bases at J, with 8 bases between the two ends. Germline CDR1 MNHNS, CDR2 SASEGT. CDR3: CASSEKLSYGYTF. The DNA for the CDR3 is TGTGCCAGCAGTGAAAAACTGAGCTATGGCTACACCTTC.

This chain uses TRBV19 with TRBJ2-7; D perhaps matches TRBD1 (5 bases). CDR1 LNHDA and CDR2 SQIVND come from the germline V gene (reference sequence). Trimming took off 3 bases at V and 4 bases at J, with 13 bases between the two ends. This CDR3 region has 14 residues. The CDR3 coding sequence is TGTGCCAGTAGTATTTATGGGGCGGAATACGAGCAGTACTTC. Protein sequence: CASSIYGAEYEQYF.

This clone was observed a handful of times. The chain links TRBV9 to TRBJ1-2; D might be TRBD1 (6 bases). With 3 bases removed from V and 11 bases from J, the gap between germline ends came to 17 bases. This CDR3 has 13 residues. CDR1 and CDR2 from the germline V gene are SGDLS and YYNGEE. CDR3 coding DNA: TGTGCCAGCAGCGGACAACAGGGAGAGGGGTACACCTTC. It translates to CASSGQQGEGYTF.

This chain uses TRBV4-2 with TRBJ2-1; 7 positions match TRBD2. V lost 6 bases and J lost 0; bases outside the gene matches: 8. Germline CDR1 is LGHNA and CDR2 is YNFKEQ. CDR3 length: 16 residues. CDR3 nucleotide sequence: TGTGCCAGCAGAGAGGGGACTACGAGCTCCTACAATGAGCAGTTCTTC. Amino acids: CASREGTTSSYNEQFF.

V is TRBV4-1 and J is TRBJ1-2; 10 positions match TRBD1. With 1 base clipped from V and 8 bases from J, the junction kept 7 bases outside the gene matches. Germline CDR1 and CDR2: MGHRA and YSYEKL. CDR3 length: 15 amino acids. Here the CDR3 DNA reads TGCGCCAGCAGCCAAGCGAAGACAGGGGGCGGGGGCTACACCTTC. As protein: CASSQAKTGGGGYTF.

V is TRBV29-1 and J is TRBJ1-2, with 10 bases identical to TRBD1. This CDR3 spans 15 amino acids. Germline lookup yields CDR1 SQVTM and CDR2 ANQGSEA. V lost 4 bases, J lost 8 bases, and 13 bases stayed unmatched. CDR3 in DNA: TGCAGCGTTGGGGACAGGGGTTATGGGGATGCGGGCTACACCTTC. This translates into CSVGDRGYGDAGYTF.

On this clone: The junction and the germline gene differ at one end; a read error may be behind it. This chain links TRBV6-1 with TRBJ1-2, with TRBD1 matching over 7 bases. Germline V CDR1 and CDR2: MNHNS, SASEGT. The CDR3 is 13 residues long. The CDR3 here is CASSEQASDREIF. CDR3 sequence (DNA): TGTGCCAGCAGTGAACAGGCCTCCGACAGGGAAATCTTC.

This chain joins TRBV2 and TRBJ1-4; D not resolved. V shed 7 bases and J shed 8 bases, with 17 bases lying between them. The germline gives CDR1 SNHLY, CDR2 FYNNEI. This CDR3 has 14 amino acids. The CDR3 DNA sequence: TGTGCCAGCAAATGGGCTGGCGTTCAGGAAAAACTGTTTTTT. The encoded protein is CASKWAGVQEKLFF.

The chain combines TRBV27 with TRBJ1-1; the D is unclear. Germline assignment: CDR1 MNHEY and CDR2 SMNVEV (reference sequence). Trimming pared 5 bases from V and 2 bases from J, leaving 21 bases between. The CDR3 totals 17 residues. This CDR3 reads CASSPGLSWADNTEAFF. DNA of the CDR3: TGTGCCAGCAGTCCCGGCCTCAGTTGGGCAGACAACACTGAAGCTTTCTTT.

The rearrangement joins TRBV6-1 to TRBJ1-2; TRBD1 matches 7 bases. The CDR3 has 17 residues. Germline V gene data show CDR1 as MNHNS and CDR2 as SASEGT. Losses at the gene ends were 2 bases for V and 2 bases for J; bases not matched to a gene: 11. CDR3 in DNA: TGTGCCAGCAGTGAATCCGTCTGGGGACAGACCAACTATGGCTACACCTTC. As protein: CASSESVWGQTNYGYTF.

V usage is TRBV10-2 and J usage is TRBJ1-1; the D gene is possibly TRBD1 (5 bases). CDR3 length: 12 amino acids. The V end was cut by 6 bases, the J end by 2 bases, with 7 bases between. Per the germline V gene, CDR1 is WSHSY and CDR2 is SAAADI. The DNA of the CDR3 is TGCGCCAGCAGGACAGCCAACACTGAAGCTTTCTTT. It yields the protein CASRTANTEAFF.

This clone has only one observation. The V gene is TRBV6-2 or TRBV6-3, the J gene TRBJ2-1, with D tentatively TRBD1 (5 bases). Per germline, CDR1 MNHEY and CDR2 SVGEGT. Trimming removed 4 bases at V and 1 base at J, with 14 bases between. The CDR3 totals 16 residues. The CDR3 loop is CASSSMDTWSYNEQFF. The CDR3 bases are TGTGCCAGCAGTTCAATGGACACGTGGTCCTACAATGAGCAGTTCTTC.